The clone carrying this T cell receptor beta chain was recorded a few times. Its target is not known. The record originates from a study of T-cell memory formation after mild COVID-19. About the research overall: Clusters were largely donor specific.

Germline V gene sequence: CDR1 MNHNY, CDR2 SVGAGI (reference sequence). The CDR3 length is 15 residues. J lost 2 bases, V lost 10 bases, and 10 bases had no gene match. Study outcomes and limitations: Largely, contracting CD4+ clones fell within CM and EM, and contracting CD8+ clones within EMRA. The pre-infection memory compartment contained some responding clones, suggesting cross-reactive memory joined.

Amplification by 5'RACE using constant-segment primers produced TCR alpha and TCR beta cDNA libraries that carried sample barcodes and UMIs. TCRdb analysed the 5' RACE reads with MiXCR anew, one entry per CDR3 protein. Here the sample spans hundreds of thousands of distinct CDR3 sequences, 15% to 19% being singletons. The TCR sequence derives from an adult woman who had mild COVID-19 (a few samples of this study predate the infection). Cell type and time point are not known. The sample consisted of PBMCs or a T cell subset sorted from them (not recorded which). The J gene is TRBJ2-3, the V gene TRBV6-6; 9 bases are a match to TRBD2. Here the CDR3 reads CATRRRGGDTDTQYF. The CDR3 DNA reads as TGTGCCACCCGGAGGCGGGGGGGGGACACAGATACGCAGTATTTT.